The sequence of this T cell receptor beta chain was determined in a study of OX40 agonist ivuxolimab in advanced cancers. Study-level findings and limits: The authors also found low normalized T-cell clonal expansion in some nonresponders.

V was pared by 4 bases and J by 3 bases, with 9 bases of the junction left unmatched. This CDR3 contains 16 residues. In germline, CDR1 is MNHEY, CDR2 SVGAGI. Turning to this clone: Antigen: not known.

Assay: immunoSEQ multiplex PCR; the TCRdb copy retains only in-frame clones and omits some. The table has around 41,000 clones, approximately 90% seen once. The V call is TRBV6-5, the J call TRBJ2-3; 8 positions match TRBD2. Sequencing used CD4+ or CD8+ T cells sorted from blood, obtained in a trial of the OX40 agonist ivuxolimab. This TCR was recovered from an adult with an advanced solid tumor such as melanoma, head and neck, liver or kidney cancer. The CDR3 DNA follows: TGTGCCAGCAGTTTTTCCCCGGGGGGGGCGACAGATACGCAGTATTTT. Encoded protein: CASSFSPGGATDTQYF.